A single sample is the source of the 5 T cell receptor beta chains below, sequenced in a study of T-cell reconstitution after alpha-beta-depleted transplantation in children. Unique molecular identifiers were built into the TCRbeta library. TCRdb redid the calling of the PCR reads with MiXCR, one entry per CDR3 protein. The sample includes around 360,000 distinct CDR3 sequences, under 13% of them seen just once. Sequenced here: PBMCs from the stem cell graft donor, sampled from the stem cell graft. The receptors were sampled from a human donor who donated a stem cell graft to a child with acute lymphoblastic leukemia.

A few counts support this clonotype. The chain is built from TRBV2 and TRBJ1-2; 11 nucleotides line up with TRBD1. From germline, CDR1 is SNHLY and CDR2 FYNNEI. V shed 6 bases and J 7 bases; nucleotides not matched to a gene: 10. The CDR3 runs 15 residues. The CDR3 DNA follows: TGTGCCAGCAGGGAGGGACAGGGGGATAGAGGTGGCTACACCTTC. It is translated as CASREGQGDRGGYTF.

As for this clonotype: The junction departs from germline at one end; a sequencing error may be responsible. The gene calls are TRBV2 and TRBJ2-1; D is uncertain. The CDR3 covers 16 residues. Germline V gives CDR1 SNHLY, CDR2 FYNNEI. The CDR3: CASSIERIRSYTEQFF. DNA for the CDR3: TGTGCCAGCAGTATTGAGAGGATACGATCCTACACTGAGCAGTTCTTC.

In DNA form, the CDR3 reads TGTGCCAGCAGCGTTCGGGGCGCGGGAGATACGCAGTATTTT. This encodes CASSVRGAGDTQYF. The chain uses TRBV5-5 and TRBJ2-3; D tentatively reads TRBD1 or TRBD2 (5 bases each). Trimming left V 4 bases short and J 5 bases short, with 14 bases between. Germline V gene sequence: CDR1 SGHKS, CDR2 YYEKEE (reference sequence). The CDR3 sequence is 14 residues long.

The V and J genes are TRBV7-8 and TRBJ2-3; TRBD2 aligns across 7 bases. The CDR3 covers 15 residues. Trimming removed 1 base from V and 6 bases from J; junction bases left unmatched: 7. Germline CDR1 reads SGHVS; CDR2 reads FQNEAQ. The CDR3, as DNA: TGTGCCAGCAGCTTAGGGGGCGGGAGATTTGATACGCAGTATTTT. Its protein product is CASSLGGGRFDTQYF.

The gene calls are TRBV20-1 and TRBJ2-5; D gene unclear. This CDR3 spans 11 amino acids. Germline-derived CDR1 and CDR2 are DFQATT and SNEGSKA (reference sequence). V was trimmed by 6 bases and J by 5 bases, leaving 10 bases between them. CDR3 coding DNA: TGCAGTGCGAACCCCGTGGAGACCCAGTACTTC. Protein sequence: CSANPVETQYF.